Following are 28 T cell receptor beta chains from one sample sequenced in a study of blood T cells in healthy people across ages. It was with a sample-barcoded 5' primer and a J-beta primer mix that a second PCR of about 6 to 12 cycles was run. A single record per CDR3 protein comes from TCRdb applying MiXCR to the 5' RACE reads. Found here are hundreds of thousands of distinct CDR3 sequences, roughly 40% of them singletons; the top ten hold 10% to 15%. The specimen was blood. These TCRs come from a man in his late teens or twenties in good health.

The rearrangement uses TRBV24-1 and TRBJ2-2; 8 positions agree with TRBD1. The V gene's germline CDR1 is KGHDR and CDR2 SFDVKD. With 4 bases clipped from V and 4 bases from J, the junction kept 7 bases outside the gene matches. CDR3 length: 16 residues. CDR3 DNA: TGTGCCACCAGTGAACCTGCAGGGGGCGGCACCGGGGAGCTGTTTTTT. Amino acid sequence: CATSEPAGGGTGELFF.

In this sample, this clonotype turned up many times. This chain links TRBV20-1 with TRBJ1-2; D gene unclear. The CDR3 consists of 11 residues. Germline lookup yields CDR1 DFQATT and CDR2 SNEGSKA (reference sequence). Trimming took 5 bases from V and 4 from J, leaving 8 bases between them. CDR3 sequence (DNA): TGCAGTGCTCGCCGCTCCTATGGCTACACCTTC. It codes for CSARRSYGYTF.

This clonotype came up a few times. The V gene is TRBV7-2, the J gene TRBJ1-6; 9 nucleotides line up with TRBD1. CDR1 is SGHTA, CDR2 FQGNSA, per germline. V was clipped by 1 base and J by 7 bases; unmatched bases: 5. CDR3 length equals 16 residues. The CDR3 nucleotides are TGTGCCAGCAGCTTAGTGTCCGACAGGGGGAATTCACCCCTCCACTTT. It translates to CASSLVSDRGNSPLHF.

V gene TRBV7-2 combines with J gene TRBJ1-5; no definite D call. Germline loops: CDR1 SGHTA, CDR2 FQGNSA. This CDR3 contains 15 residues. V lost 1 base to trimming and J lost 6 bases, with 13 bases between them. Here the CDR3 reads CASSLDSRVGQPQHF. The CDR3 coding sequence is TGTGCCAGCAGCTTAGATAGTCGGGTGGGTCAGCCCCAGCATTTT.

This rearrangement joins TRBV4-3 to TRBJ2-1; D perhaps matches TRBD2 (5 bases). The CDR3 covers 15 residues. Trimming left V 0 bases short and J 5 bases short, with 11 bases between. Germline V gene sequence: CDR1 LGHNA, CDR2 YSLEER. This chain's CDR3 is CASSQDTGMNNEQFF. The DNA for the CDR3 is TGCGCCAGCAGCCAAGATACGGGGATGAACAATGAGCAGTTCTTC.

This clonotype was seen a handful of times. V usage is TRBV28 and J usage is TRBJ2-6; 8 bases are a match to TRBD1. Per germline, CDR1 MDHEN and CDR2 SYDVKM. The junction had 15 bases not matched to a gene; V was cut back by 6 bases and J by 2 bases. The CDR3 is 19 amino acids. The CDR3 region is CASSPGTGLMRAGANVLTF. CDR3 DNA: TGTGCCAGCAGCCCCGGGACAGGCCTTATGAGGGCTGGGGCCAACGTCCTGACTTTC.

A few counts support this clonotype. V usage is TRBV7-9 and J usage is TRBJ1-2; the match to TRBD1 covers 8 bases. Losses at the gene ends were 5 bases for V and 6 bases for J; bases not matched to a gene: 11. The CDR3 covers 15 residues. CDR1 and CDR2 from the germline V gene are SEHNR and FQNEAQ (reference sequence). In nucleotides, the CDR3 is TGTGCCAGCAGCCGCTCGGCGGGACAGGCGGATGGCTACACCTTC. Protein sequence: CASSRSAGQADGYTF.

This clonotype turned up a few times. V usage is TRBV14 and J usage is TRBJ1-2, with a weak D call TRBD1 (6 bases). V shed 4 bases and J shed 7 bases, with 10 bases lying between them. The CDR3 is made up of 12 amino acids. From germline, CDR1 is SGHDN and CDR2 FVKESK. CDR3 amino acids: CASSPDRIGYTF. Written as DNA, the CDR3 is TGTGCCAGCAGCCCCGACAGGATTGGCTACACCTTC.

This chain joins TRBV6-2 or TRBV6-3 and TRBJ2-4; no clear D. This CDR3 has 14 residues. Germline assignment: CDR1 MNHEY and CDR2 SVGEGT. Trimming removed 6 bases at V and 6 bases at J, with 15 bases between. CDR3 nucleotides: TGTGCCAGCAGCGACGACTCAAGGATAAACATTCAGTACTTC. Residues: CASSDDSRINIQYF.

The chain joins TRBV7-9 to TRBJ1-1; D unresolved. With 2 bases removed from V and 1 base from J, the gap between germline ends came to 8 bases. CDR3 length: 14 residues. Germline assignment: CDR1 SEHNR and CDR2 FQNEAQ (reference sequence). The DNA of the CDR3 is TGTGCCAGCAGCTTAAGGGCAACGAACACTGAAGCTTTCTTT. It is translated as CASSLRATNTEAFF.

The chain joins TRBV28 to TRBJ1-6, with D possibly matching TRBD1 (5 bases). The V and J ends lost 2 bases and 10 bases respectively, with 12 bases between them. There are 14 residues in the CDR3. Germline CDR1 and CDR2: MDHEN and SYDVKM. For the CDR3, the DNA is TGTGCCAGCAGTTTAGGGGGGTCGAAATCACCCCTCCACTTT. It specifies CASSLGGSKSPLHF.

This sequence joins TRBV9 and TRBJ2-2; tentative D call: TRBD1 (5 bases). Trimming shortened V by 0 bases and J by 3 bases, and 9 bases separated the two germline ends. The CDR3 has 15 residues. Germline assignment: CDR1 SGDLS and CDR2 YYNGEE. The chain's CDR3 is CASSVEGAHTGELFF. The CDR3 region has the DNA TGTGCCAGCAGCGTAGAAGGGGCGCACACCGGGGAGCTGTTTTTT.

The chain couples TRBV6-5 to TRBJ1-4; weak D call: TRBD1 (5 bases). The CDR3 loop spans 15 amino acids. With 0 bases removed from V and 5 bases from J, the gap between germline ends came to 10 bases. Germline lookup yields CDR1 MNHEY and CDR2 SVGAGI. This CDR3 reads CASSYSGELNEKLFF. CDR3 in DNA: TGTGCCAGCAGTTACTCGGGGGAGCTAAATGAAAAACTGTTTTTT.

The rearrangement joins TRBV2 to TRBJ2-3, with 8 bases identical to TRBD2. The CDR3 has 14 residues. Germline lookup yields CDR1 SNHLY and CDR2 FYNNEI. Trimming cost V 6 bases and J 2 bases; bases outside gene matches: 4. CDR3 in DNA: TGTGCCAGCAGAGCGGGGGCTATCACAGATACGCAGTATTTT. Its protein product is CASRAGAITDTQYF.

In this sample, this clonotype turned up a few times. This chain links TRBV7-2 with TRBJ2-7; possibly TRBD1 for D (5 bases). CDR1 SGHTA and CDR2 FQGNSA come from the germline V gene. This CDR3 is 14 amino acids long. V lost 5 bases, J lost 3 bases, and 14 bases lay in between. The CDR3 nucleotides are TGTGCCAGCAGCCGGCGGACACAAAACTACGAGCAGTACTTC. This encodes CASSRRTQNYEQYF.

This clonotype was seen only a few times. The chain is built from TRBV13 and TRBJ2-7, with 8 bases that match TRBD1. This CDR3 contains 15 residues. V shed 4 bases, J shed 4 bases, and the junction held 9 bases outside the gene matches. The germline CDR1 and CDR2 sequences are PRHDT and FYEKMQ (reference sequence). The CDR3, as DNA: TGTGCCAGCAGCTCCACCGACAGGGGTGGTTACGAGCAGTACTTC. Its protein is CASSSTDRGGYEQYF.

This clonotype was seen only a few times. This chain joins TRBV4-3 and TRBJ2-4; TRBD2 matches 7 bases. The length of the CDR3 is 15 residues. With 0 bases clipped from V and 4 bases from J, the junction kept 3 bases outside the gene matches. The germline V gene has CDR1 LGHNA and CDR2 YSLEER. CDR3 amino acids: CASSQDGRRKNIQYF. Here the CDR3 DNA reads TGCGCCAGCAGCCAAGACGGGAGGAGGAAAAACATTCAGTACTTC.

This chain's CDR3 is CASSTVPGQSTDTQYF. The CDR3 nucleotides read TGTGCCAGCAGCACAGTCCCGGGACAGAGCACAGATACGCAGTATTTT. The genes are TRBV12-3 or TRBV12-4 and TRBJ2-3; 7 bases agree with TRBD1. Trimming removed 6 bases from V and 0 bases from J; junction bases left unmatched: 9. The CDR3 sequence is 16 residues long.

This CDR3 reads CASSLGADRVKTEAFF. The CDR3 nucleotides are TGCGCCAGCAGCTTGGGGGCCGATAGGGTCAAAACTGAAGCTTTCTTT. The chain recombines TRBV5-1 with TRBJ1-1; D unresolved. Per the germline V gene, CDR1 is SGHRS and CDR2 is YFSETQ. Trimming removed 0 bases from V and 5 bases from J, with 17 bases in between. There are 16 residues in the CDR3.

This chain links TRBV5-1 with TRBJ2-3, with a possible D match to TRBD2 (5 bases). Trimming stripped 4 bases from V and 0 bases from J, with 12 bases between. The germline V gene has CDR1 SGHRS and CDR2 YFSETQ. The CDR3 totals 15 residues. The CDR3 protein is CASSDHGVSTDTQYF. For the CDR3, the DNA is TGCGCCAGCAGCGATCACGGGGTCAGCACAGATACGCAGTATTTT.

Only a few counts were recorded for this clonotype. V gene TRBV12-3 or TRBV12-4 combines with J gene TRBJ1-5; 8 bases map to TRBD1. The CDR3 is made up of 14 amino acids. V trimming: 5 bases; J trimming: 3 bases; junction bases outside the gene matches: 3. CDR3 region: CASSGQGPNQPQHF. The CDR3 nucleotides are TGTGCCAGCAGTGGACAGGGCCCCAATCAGCCCCAGCATTTT.

With respect to this clonotype: A much more abundant neighbour one base away suggests this may be a read error. This chain uses TRBV12-3 or TRBV12-4 with TRBJ2-7, with TRBD1 matching 8 bases. This CDR3 comprises 15 residues. The junction had 9 bases not matched to a gene; V was cut back by 2 bases and J by 6 bases. CDR3 protein: CASSLSGTGMGEQYF. The CDR3 DNA follows: TGTGCCAGCAGTTTATCCGGGACAGGAATGGGCGAGCAGTACTTC.

This sequence joins TRBV28 and TRBJ1-5; D unclear. Per germline, CDR1 MDHEN and CDR2 SYDVKM. V dropped 4 bases and J dropped 6 bases, with 19 bases sitting between them. This CDR3 is built from 16 residues. CDR3 in DNA: TGTGCCAGCAGTTCCCCATCGGGGAGGTCAGGTCAGCCCCAGCATTTT. Its translation: CASSSPSGRSGQPQHF.

V gene TRBV6-5 combines with J gene TRBJ1-4, with 8 bases fitting TRBD1. Germline V gene data show CDR1 as MNHEY and CDR2 as SVGAGI. The CDR3 totals 14 residues. With 8 bases clipped from V and 5 bases from J, the junction kept 7 bases outside the gene matches. The chain's CDR3 is CASGPGQENEKLFF. The DNA for the CDR3 is TGTGCCAGCGGGCCGGGACAGGAGAATGAAAAACTGTTTTTT.

This clonotype was detected a few times. This chain connects TRBV6-2 or TRBV6-3 to TRBJ2-1; 15 positions match TRBD2. The CDR3 is 19 residues long. Germline V CDR1 and CDR2: MNHEY, SVGEGT. Losses at the gene ends were 6 bases for V and 0 bases for J; bases not matched to a gene: 9. The DNA for the CDR3 is TGTGCCAGCAGCTATGCGGGACTAGCGGGGGGATCCTCCTACAATGAGCAGTTCTTC. Amino acid sequence: CASSYAGLAGGSSYNEQFF.

The CDR3: CASSRLGQPNTEAFF. CDR3 sequence (DNA): TGTGCCAGCAGCCGTTTGGGACAGCCGAACACTGAAGCTTTCTTT. The J gene is TRBJ1-1, the V gene TRBV7-9; 7 nucleotides line up with TRBD1. CDR3 length equals 15 residues. Germline assignment: CDR1 SEHNR and CDR2 FQNEAQ (reference sequence). The trim removed 5 bases at V and 1 base at J, leaving 7 bases unmatched.

The CDR3 region is CASSLVARTSGSGDTQYF. CDR3 DNA sequence: TGTGCCAGCAGCTTAGTAGCCAGGACTAGCGGGAGCGGAGATACGCAGTATTTT. The chain uses TRBV7-9 and TRBJ2-3; 13 bases match TRBD2. Germline CDR1 reads SEHNR; CDR2 reads FQNEAQ (reference sequence). The V and J ends lost 1 base and 5 bases, in that order; junction bases with no gene match: 9. The CDR3 spans 18 residues.

About this clonotype itself: Germline and junction disagree at one end, which may indicate a read error. The chain combines TRBV20-1 with TRBJ2-3, with D uncertain. CDR1 DFQATT and CDR2 SNEGSKA come from the germline V gene (reference sequence). This CDR3 has 12 residues. The CDR3 bases are TGCAGTGCGAGTATAGAGAGAGATGCGCAGTATTTT. Amino acids: CSASIERDAQYF.